This passage covers 17 T cell receptor beta chains from one sample sequenced in a study of T cells in Graves' hyperthyroidism and ophthalmopathy. TCR beta CDR3 region amplification was performed from RNA transcripts. The HTBI primer set was used in a first-round RT-PCR of the TCR CDR3. TCRdb passed the multiplex PCR reads through MiXCR, listing each CDR3 protein once. The sample has hundreds of thousands of distinct CDR3 sequences, more than 15% seen once. Sequencing used blood. The receptors were gathered from a woman between 18 and 30 years old with Graves' ophthalmopathy.

The V and J genes are TRBV7-2 and TRBJ2-7; D remains unclear. CDR3 length: 14 amino acids. The germline CDR1 and CDR2 sequences are SGHTA and FQGNSA. Trimming took 6 bases from V and 0 from J, leaving 12 bases between them. The CDR3 DNA follows: TGTGCCAGCAGAGCTTCGCCGAGCTCCTACGAGCAGTACTTC. Protein sequence: CASRASPSSYEQYF.

This clonotype has at least ten counts. V is TRBV30 and J is TRBJ1-1; D unclear. With 3 bases removed from V and 6 bases from J, the gap between germline ends came to 11 bases. Germline CDR1 reads GTSNPN; CDR2 reads SVGIG (reference sequence). CDR3 length equals 12 residues. As DNA, the CDR3 is TGTGCCTGGAGCGCCGGCGGGGCTGAAGCTTTCTTT. It is translated as CAWSAGGAEAFF.

The chain joins TRBV9 to TRBJ2-5; TRBD2 matches 14 bases. The CDR3 contains 16 residues. In germline, CDR1 is SGDLS, CDR2 YYNGEE. V gave up 4 bases and J gave up 5 bases; unmatched junction bases: 7. This CDR3 is CASSTRLAGGLETQYF. The CDR3 bases are TGTGCCAGCAGCACGAGACTAGCGGGAGGGCTGGAGACCCAGTACTTC.

The V and J genes are TRBV4-3 and TRBJ2-1; weak D call: TRBD2 (6 bases). CDR3 size: 16 residues. Deletions cut 3 bases from V and 8 bases from J, with 20 bases between. Per germline, CDR1 LGHNA and CDR2 YSLEER. Here the CDR3 reads CASSQGGLGEVDEQFF. CDR3 DNA sequence: TGCGCCAGCAGCCAGGGGGGTCTGGGAGAGGTCGATGAGCAGTTCTTC.

This clonotype was observed many times. The V call is TRBV4-1, the J call TRBJ2-7, with D perhaps matching TRBD1 (5 bases). The V gene lost 1 base and the J gene lost 5 bases, with 9 bases spanning the gap. Germline-derived CDR1 and CDR2 are MGHRA and YSYEKL. The CDR3 runs to 13 residues. The CDR3 here is CASSQVQGHEQYF. CDR3 nucleotides: TGCGCCAGCAGCCAAGTGCAGGGCCACGAGCAGTACTTC.

This clonotype was picked up a small number of times. The chain links TRBV6-6 to TRBJ2-1; possibly TRBD1 or TRBD2 for D (5 bases each). Germline CDR1 is MNHNY and CDR2 is SVGAGI (reference sequence). The CDR3 sequence is 17 residues long. The germline V and J ends were trimmed by 0 bases and 0 bases, with 12 bases remaining between them. CDR3 loop: CASSYSGYGGSYNEQFF. The CDR3, as DNA: TGTGCCAGCAGTTACTCGGGGTATGGGGGCTCCTACAATGAGCAGTTCTTC.

A note on this clonotype: A much more abundant neighbour one base away suggests this may be a read error. V gene TRBV6-1 combines with J gene TRBJ2-2, with TRBD2 matching 7 bases. Germline lookup yields CDR1 MNHNS and CDR2 SASEGT. This CDR3 spans 14 amino acids. The CDR3 sequence: CASRGGTNTRELFF. DNA of the CDR3: TGTGCCAGCAGGGGGGGGACGAACACCCGGGAGCTGTTTTTT.

This clonotype was counted many times. The chain joins TRBV7-9 to TRBJ2-3; 7 positions agree with TRBD1. The CDR3 has 18 residues. The V gene end was trimmed by 2 bases and the J gene end by 0 bases; junction bases not matched to a gene: 11. The germline gives CDR1 SEHNR, CDR2 FQNEAQ (reference sequence). CDR3 region: CASSLPPTRQGSTDTQYF. The CDR3 nucleotides read TGTGCCAGCAGCTTACCCCCCACTCGACAGGGTAGCACAGATACGCAGTATTTT. Complete variable domain (other parts from reference TRBV7-9 and TRBJ2-3): DTGVSQNPRHKITKRGQNVTFRCDPISEHNRLYWYRQTLGQGPEFLTYFQNEAQLEKSRLLSDRFSAERPKGSFSTLEIQRTEQGDSAMYLCASSLPPTRQGSTDTQYFGPGTRLTVL.

J is TRBJ1-1 and V is TRBV12-3 or TRBV12-4; the D gene is possibly TRBD1 (6 bases). The CDR3 is made up of 16 amino acids. V was trimmed by 4 bases and J by 1 base, leaving 16 bases between them. The CDR3 DNA follows: TGTGCCAGCAGTTCATTGCCGGGACACGGGAACACTGAAGCTTTCTTT. Protein: CASSSLPGHGNTEAFF.

In its sample, this clonotype was seen a few times. The chain has TRBV3-1 and TRBJ2-1, with 11 bases aligning to TRBD2. The germline gives CDR1 LGHDT, CDR2 YNNKEL (reference sequence). The CDR3 has 15 residues. The trim removed 3 bases at V and 6 bases at J, leaving 4 bases unmatched. CDR3 loop: CASSHSGGAINEQFF. CDR3 DNA sequence: TGTGCCAGCAGCCATAGCGGGGGGGCAATCAATGAGCAGTTCTTC.

This clonotype was found a few times. The rearrangement links TRBV7-2 to TRBJ2-7, with 10 bases lining up with TRBD1. The CDR3 is 16 amino acids. Germline values: CDR1 SGHTA, CDR2 FQGNSA. J lost 1 base, V lost 4 bases, and 7 bases had no gene match. The CDR3 DNA reads TGTGCCAGCAGCTCCAAACCGGGACAGGGGTCCTACGAGCAGTACTTC. This encodes CASSSKPGQGSYEQYF. Full variable domain (rest looked up from reference TRBV7-2 and TRBJ2-7): GAGVSQSPSNKVTEKGKDVELRCDPISGHTALYWYRQSLGQGLEFLIYFQGNSAPDKSGLPSDRFSAERTGGSVSTLTIQRTQQEDSAVYLCASSSKPGQGSYEQYFGPGTRLTVT.

This clonotype was observed many times. The chain combines TRBV6-1 with TRBJ1-5; 7 bases fit TRBD1. The CDR3 has 14 residues. With V trimmed by 6 bases and J by 6 bases, 8 bases remained unmatched. Germline V gene data show CDR1 as MNHNS and CDR2 as SASEGT. This CDR3 is CASSPGNRGQPQHF. As DNA, the CDR3 is TGTGCCAGCAGCCCGGGGAACAGGGGTCAGCCCCAGCATTTT.

In its sample, this clonotype was seen a few times. The rearrangement joins TRBV5-4 to TRBJ1-5; D unclear. V was trimmed by 5 bases and J by 0 bases, leaving 12 bases between them. Germline assignment: CDR1 SGHNT and CDR2 YYREEE (reference sequence). CDR3 length equals 15 residues. CDR3 in amino acids: CASRQTQASNQPQHF. In DNA, the CDR3 is TGTGCCAGCAGACAGACCCAAGCTAGCAATCAGCCCCAGCATTTT.

As concerns this clonotype: A clone one base away is much larger, so this may be a read error. This sequence joins TRBV20-1 and TRBJ2-7; D could derive from TRBD1 or TRBD2 (6 bases each). This CDR3 has 12 amino acids. Germline-derived CDR1 and CDR2 are DFQATT and SNEGSKA (reference sequence). The CDR3 DNA sequence: TGCAGTACTAGACTAGACAGGAACGAGCAGTACTTC. As protein: CSTRLDRNEQYF.

This clonotype was recorded many times. The V and J genes are TRBV12-3 or TRBV12-4 and TRBJ1-6; maybe TRBD1 (6 bases). The CDR3 sequence is 14 residues long. The ends were cut back, 2 bases at V and 8 bases at J, with 10 bases in the middle. In nucleotides, the CDR3 is TGTGCCAGCAGTTTAACGGGGGGCGATTCACCCCTCCACTTT. Translation: CASSLTGGDSPLHF.

The chain links TRBV5-6 to TRBJ1-5, with TRBD1 identical over 11 bases. There are 17 residues in the CDR3. Looked up from germline, CDR1 is SGHDT and CDR2 is YYEEEE. V was pared by 0 bases and J by 8 bases, with 10 bases of the junction left unmatched. The CDR3 sequence is CASSLAGTGGGLEPQHF. The CDR3 coding sequence is TGTGCCAGCAGCTTGGCGGGGACAGGGGGAGGTTTGGAGCCCCAGCATTTT.

This clonotype appeared many times. V gene TRBV5-6 combines with J gene TRBJ1-5; no clear D. Trimming took off 2 bases at V and 5 bases at J, with 11 bases between the two ends. This CDR3 contains 14 residues. Per germline, CDR1 SGHDT and CDR2 YYEEEE. Here the CDR3 DNA reads TGTGCCAGCAGCTTAGGAGTGGGGTATCAGCCCCAGCATTTT. Its protein product is CASSLGVGYQPQHF. The variable domain in full, completed from reference TRBV5-6 and TRBJ1-5, reads DAGVTQSPTHLIKTRGQQVTLRCSPKSGHDTVSWYQQALGQGPQFIFQYYEEEERQRGNFPDRFSGHQFPNYSSELNVNALLLGDSALYLCASSLGVGYQPQHFGDGTRLSIL.